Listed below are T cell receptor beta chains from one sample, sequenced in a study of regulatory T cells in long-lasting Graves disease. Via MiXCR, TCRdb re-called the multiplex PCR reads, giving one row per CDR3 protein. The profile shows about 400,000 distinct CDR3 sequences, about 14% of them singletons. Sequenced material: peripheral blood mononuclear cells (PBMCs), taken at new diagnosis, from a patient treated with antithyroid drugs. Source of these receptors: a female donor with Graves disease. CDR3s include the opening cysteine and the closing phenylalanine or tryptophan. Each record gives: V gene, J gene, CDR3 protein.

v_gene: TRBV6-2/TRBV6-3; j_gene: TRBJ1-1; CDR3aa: CASSYQAGALNTEAFF
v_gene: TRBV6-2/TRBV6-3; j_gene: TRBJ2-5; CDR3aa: CASRLLDKQETQYF
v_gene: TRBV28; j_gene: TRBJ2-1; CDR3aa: CASSFLGTDYNEQFF
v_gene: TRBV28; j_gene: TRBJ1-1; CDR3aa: CASSLGRAMNTEAFF
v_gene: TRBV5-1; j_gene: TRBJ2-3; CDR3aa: CASSPERTSGRRTQYF
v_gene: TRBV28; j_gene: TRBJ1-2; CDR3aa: CASSLGRTYGYTF
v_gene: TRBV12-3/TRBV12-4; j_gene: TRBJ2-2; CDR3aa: CASSPRGLANTGELFF
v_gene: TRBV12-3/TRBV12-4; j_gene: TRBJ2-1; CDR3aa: CASRSTSRYRAYNEQFF
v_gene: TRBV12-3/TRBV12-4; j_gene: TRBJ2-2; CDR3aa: CASSLTPYFSGDTGELFF
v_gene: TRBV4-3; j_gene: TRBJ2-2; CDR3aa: CASKSVGGIAGELFF
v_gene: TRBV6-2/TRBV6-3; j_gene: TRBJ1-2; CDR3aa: CASTPDRGSGYTF
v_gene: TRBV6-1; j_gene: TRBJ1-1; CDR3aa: CASFTGVWGTEAFF
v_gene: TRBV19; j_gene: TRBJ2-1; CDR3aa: CASSKRSGQGVDEQFF
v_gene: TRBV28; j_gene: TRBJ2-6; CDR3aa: CASSGDRGTSGANVLTF
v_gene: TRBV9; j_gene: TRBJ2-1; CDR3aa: CASSESLTGGQSNEQFF
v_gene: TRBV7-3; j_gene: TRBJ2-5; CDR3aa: CASRRSTSGTETQYF
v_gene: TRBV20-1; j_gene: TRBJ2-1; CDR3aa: CSATGLAGGSSYNEQFF
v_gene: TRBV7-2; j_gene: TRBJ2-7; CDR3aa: CASSSGRTYEQYF
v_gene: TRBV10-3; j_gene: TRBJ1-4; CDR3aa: CAISEGTGRNEKLFF
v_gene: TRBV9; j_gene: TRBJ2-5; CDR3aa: CASSVGLQETQYF
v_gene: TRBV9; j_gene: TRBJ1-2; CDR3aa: CASSVGYRGDGYTF
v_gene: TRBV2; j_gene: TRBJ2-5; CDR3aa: CASRNQAVQETQYF
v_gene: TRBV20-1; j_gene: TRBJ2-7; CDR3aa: CSANRGAGAYEQYF
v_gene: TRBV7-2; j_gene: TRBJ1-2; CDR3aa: CASSPGQNYGYTF
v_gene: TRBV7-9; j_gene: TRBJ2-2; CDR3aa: CASTYFPQRAGELFF
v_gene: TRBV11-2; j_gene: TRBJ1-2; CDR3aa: CASRKNEGRTYGYTF
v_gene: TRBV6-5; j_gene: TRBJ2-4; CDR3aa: CASSYSIVGLAVIAKNIQYF
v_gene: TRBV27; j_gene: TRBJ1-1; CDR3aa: CASSPYDRGNTEAFF
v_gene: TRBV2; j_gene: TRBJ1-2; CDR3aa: CASNDRGRYGYTF
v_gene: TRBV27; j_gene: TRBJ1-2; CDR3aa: CASSPRTGGGGYTF
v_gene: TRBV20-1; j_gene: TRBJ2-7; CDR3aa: CSASVWTGSYEQYF
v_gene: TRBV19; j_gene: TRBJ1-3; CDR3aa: CASSRGFSGNTIYF
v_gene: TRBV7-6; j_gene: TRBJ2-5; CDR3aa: CASSPSLQGGAETQYF
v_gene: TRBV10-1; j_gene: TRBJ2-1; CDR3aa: CASSEYEISSYNEQFF
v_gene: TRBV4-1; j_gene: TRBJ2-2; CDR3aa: CASSQLGRVGNTGELFF
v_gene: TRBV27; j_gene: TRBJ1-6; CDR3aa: CASSYQTGGSYNSPLHF
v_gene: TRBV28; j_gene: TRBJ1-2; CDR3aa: CASSSTRAGGEQGYTF
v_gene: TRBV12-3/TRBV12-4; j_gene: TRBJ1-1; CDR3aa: CASSPGQSFEAFF
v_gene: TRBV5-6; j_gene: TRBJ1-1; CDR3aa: CASSPKTGDTEAFF
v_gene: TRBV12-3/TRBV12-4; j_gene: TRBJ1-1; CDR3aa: CASSLYTLEAFF
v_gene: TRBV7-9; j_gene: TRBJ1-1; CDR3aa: CASSTSPGTGGARTEAFF
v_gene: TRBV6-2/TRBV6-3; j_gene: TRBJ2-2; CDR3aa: CASSYFAGELFF